A selection of T cell receptor beta chains follows, all from one sample in a study of cytomegalovirus exposure and HLA in healthy donors. Libraries were prepared by immunoSEQ multiplex PCR; TCRdb keeps only in-frame clonotypes and omits some of them. Among more than 95,000 clones listed, around nine tenths were seen once. Source material: PBMCs. The origin of the receptors is a man aged 18 to 29 in good health and CMV-seropositive. Both conserved end residues are part of each CDR3. D genes are given only for firm matches. Not every row has a clone size; where given, it reads once, few, many or a size class.

CDR3aa | CDR3nt | j_gene | abundance | d_gene | v_gene
CASSSPGTLNTEAFF | TGTGCCAGCAGCTCGCCCGGGACACTGAACACTGAAGCTTTCTTT | TRBJ1-1 | NA | NA | TRBV7-9
CATSAQKRGAEAFF | TGTGCCACCAGCGCACAGAAAAGGGGCGCTGAAGCTTTCTTT | TRBJ1-1 | NA | NA | TRBV15
CASSQEARSSLEQYF | TGCGCCAGCAGCCAAGAAGCCAGGTCCTCTCTTGAGCAGTACTTC | TRBJ2-7 | NA | NA | TRBV4-1
CASSSGDSYYGYTF | TGCGCCAGCAGCTCGGGGGACAGCTACTATGGCTACACCTTC | TRBJ1-2 | once | TRBD1 | TRBV5-1
CASSLAQGQPQHF | TGTGCCAGCAGCTTAGCCCAGGGGCAGCCCCAGCATTTT | TRBJ1-5 | NA | NA | TRBV7-8
CASSKTGSEVYEQYF | TGTGCCAGCAGCAAAACAGGGAGTGAGGTCTACGAGCAGTACTTC | TRBJ2-7 | NA | NA | TRBV13
CASSGGGEAGNTIYF | TGCGCCAGCAGCGGAGGGGGGGAGGCTGGAAACACCATATATTTT | TRBJ1-3 | NA | NA | TRBV5-1
CASSVDGRVGVGEQFF | TGTGCCAGCAGCGTAGATGGGAGGGTAGGTGTCGGTGAGCAGTTCTTC | TRBJ2-1 | NA | TRBD2 | TRBV9
CASSQGGQVVGYTF | TGCGCCAGCAGCCAAGGGGGACAAGTAGTTGGCTACACCTTC | TRBJ1-2 | few | NA | TRBV4-1
CASSLDVLGHRLYGYTF | TGTGCCAGCAGCTTAGACGTCCTCGGACACCGACTCTATGGCTACACCTTC | TRBJ1-2 | NA | NA | TRBV7-2
CASSLVGQGRDNEQFF | TGTGCCAGCAGCTTAGTCGGGCAGGGGCGAGACAATGAGCAGTTCTTC | TRBJ2-1 | NA | NA | TRBV11-2
CASSYSELDEQYF | TGTGCCAGCAGTTACTCGGAGCTCGACGAGCAGTACTTC | TRBJ2-7 | NA | NA | TRBV6-6
CAWSVRVNQPQHF | TGTGCCTGGAGTGTGAGGGTCAATCAGCCCCAGCATTTT | TRBJ1-5 | NA | NA | TRBV30